The entry below gives a single T cell receptor (beta chain) sequence along with its context. CD3+CD4+ and CD3+CD8+ cells were FACS-sorted from thawed unstimulated PBMCs. The data were taken from a study of T cell clones after liver transplantation. Study summary: Liver transplant recipients had immunosuppression withdrawal attempted within 2 years.

The data were produced by immunoSEQ multiplex PCR, yet TCRdb's version contains in-frame clones alone and is incomplete. The table shows roughly 60,000 clones, with about 70% occurring only once. The TCR sequence derives from a human patient who received a liver transplant. T cells may partly derive from the graft donor. The sample consisted of CD4+ T cells from blood, taken at the roughly 15-month timepoint.

The CDR3 reads CASSQHYSALNTEAFF. The CDR3 DNA sequence: TGCGCCAGCAGCCAGCACTACAGTGCCCTGAACACTGAAGCTTTCTTT. The V call is TRBV4-1, the J call TRBJ1-1, with unresolved D. The CDR3 loop spans 16 amino acids. Trimming removed 3 bases at V and 0 bases at J, with 14 bases between. From germline, CDR1 is MGHRA and CDR2 YSYEKL.